One and the same sample provided the 23 T cell receptor beta chains below, sequenced in a study of blood T cells in healthy people across ages. A J-beta primer mix and a sample-barcoded 5' primer were used in a second PCR of roughly 6 to 12 cycles. One entry per CDR3 protein, called by TCRdb with MiXCR from the 5' RACE reads. The repertoire holds fewer than 750,000 distinct CDR3 sequences, with around 50% as singletons. The sample taken for sequencing was blood. The receptors come from a woman aged 80 or older in good health.

The chain joins TRBV20-1 to TRBJ1-6; a possible D gene is TRBD1 (5 bases). V was pared by 1 base and J by 7 bases, with 17 bases between. This CDR3 region has 16 residues. Germline lookup yields CDR1 DFQATT and CDR2 SNEGSKA (reference sequence). The CDR3 loop reads CSARVGQYLGNSPLHF. The CDR3 DNA reads TGCAGTGCTAGAGTGGGGCAATACCTTGGGAATTCACCCCTCCACTTT.

The chain is built from TRBV12-3 or TRBV12-4 and TRBJ2-3, with D possibly matching TRBD2 (5 bases). The length of the CDR3 is 15 residues. The V and J ends lost 3 bases and 3 bases respectively, with 13 bases between them. The CDR3 sequence is CASSFGPEETDTQYF. The CDR3 DNA sequence: TGTGCCAGCAGTTTTGGCCCGGAGGAAACAGATACGCAGTATTTT.

In its sample, this clonotype was seen many times. The DNA of the CDR3 is TGCGCCAGCAGCTTGAGCAGCGGTAGCTACGAGCAGTACTTC. It translates to CASSLSSGSYEQYF. This rearrangement joins TRBV5-1 to TRBJ2-7, with TRBD2 as a possible D gene (5 bases). With 1 base removed from V and 3 bases from J, the gap between germline ends came to 11 bases. Per the germline V gene, CDR1 is SGHRS and CDR2 is YFSETQ. The CDR3 extends over 14 amino acids. Full variable domain (rest looked up from reference TRBV5-1 and TRBJ2-7): KAGVTQTPRYLIKTRGQQVTLSCSPISGHRSVSWYQQTPGQGLQFLFEYFSETQRNKGNFPGRFSGRQFSNSRSEMNVSTLELGDSALYLCASSLSSGSYEQYFGPGTRLTVT.

This clonotype showed up many times. In DNA, the CDR3 is TGTGCCAGCAGCCACTCCGGGTACAATGAGCAGTTCTTC. Amino acids: CASSHSGYNEQFF. The chain is built from TRBV3-1 and TRBJ2-1; D remains ambiguous. Germline V lookup: CDR1 LGHDT, CDR2 YNNKEL (reference sequence). The CDR3 extends over 13 amino acids. V lost 3 bases and J 4 bases, leaving 7 bases between the germline ends.

The V and J genes are TRBV6-6 and TRBJ2-7; possible D gene TRBD1, 6 bases. The J call is in doubt because the DNA end fits TRBJ2-5 better. This CDR3 has 15 residues. Germline loops: CDR1 MNHNY, CDR2 SVGAGI (reference sequence). The CDR3: CASSSWTEESKTQYF. The CDR3 DNA sequence: TGTGCCAGCAGTTCCTGGACAGAAGAGTCGAAGACCCAGTACTTC.

Of note for this clonotype: A much larger clone lies a single base off, so this may be a read error. This chain connects TRBV7-9 to TRBJ2-4; possible D gene TRBD1, 7 bases. CDR1 SEHNR and CDR2 FQNEAQ come from the germline V gene (reference sequence). The CDR3 has 15 amino acids. Trimming removed 1 base from V and 13 bases from J, with 20 bases in between. The CDR3 DNA follows: TGTGCCAGCAGCTTAGGGACAGGACTATACAATGAGCAGTACTTC. Its translation is CASSLGTGLYNEQYF.

This clonotype was seen many times. The genes are TRBV5-1 and TRBJ2-3; 8 nucleotides line up with TRBD2. V gave up 6 bases and J gave up 5 bases; unmatched junction bases: 8. CDR1 SGHRS and CDR2 YFSETQ come from the germline V gene. The CDR3 has 14 amino acids. This CDR3 reads CASNWREVGDTQYF. The DNA of the CDR3 is TGCGCCAGCAACTGGCGGGAGGTGGGAGATACGCAGTATTTT.

This clonotype was detected many times. The chain uses TRBV5-1 and TRBJ2-5, with D maybe TRBD1 (6 bases). The length of the CDR3 is 18 residues. V gave up 2 bases and J gave up 3 bases, with 23 bases separating them. Germline values: CDR1 SGHRS, CDR2 YFSETQ. This CDR3 is CASSLPGTRNLWEETQYF. For the CDR3, the DNA is TGCGCCAGCAGCTTACCCGGGACACGGAACCTATGGGAAGAGACCCAGTACTTC.

V and J are TRBV9 and TRBJ2-6; 7 bases match TRBD1. Germline CDR1 is SGDLS and CDR2 is YYNGEE. J was trimmed by 1 base and V by 4 bases; bases with no gene match: 5. There are 16 residues in the CDR3. Here the CDR3 DNA reads TGTGCCAGCAGCACCAGACAGGGATCTGGGGCCAACGTCCTGACTTTC. Its translation is CASSTRQGSGANVLTF.

This clonotype was observed many times. The gene calls are TRBV7-3 and TRBJ2-3, with unresolved D. The V gene's germline CDR1 is SGHTA and CDR2 FQGTGA. This CDR3 has 15 residues. Trimming took 1 base from V and 4 from J, leaving 12 bases between them. The CDR3 here is CASSLRALSADTQYF. The CDR3 nucleotides read TGTGCCAGCAGCTTAAGAGCGCTATCCGCAGATACGCAGTATTTT.

The chain employs TRBV18 and TRBJ1-1; D perhaps matches TRBD1 (6 bases). The CDR3 runs 17 residues. Germline values: CDR1 KGHSH, CDR2 LQKENI. Trimming removed 1 base at V and 0 bases at J, with 15 bases between. The CDR3 protein is CASSPRLPGALNTEAFF. CDR3 in DNA: TGTGCCAGCTCACCACGTCTCCCGGGGGCCTTGAACACTGAAGCTTTCTTT.

This sequence joins TRBV29-1 and TRBJ2-4; the match to TRBD2 covers 8 bases. V gave up 5 bases and J gave up 13 bases; unmatched junction bases: 19. Germline assignment: CDR1 SQVTM and CDR2 ANQGSEA. The CDR3 totals 15 residues. CDR3 bases: TGCAGCGTTAATTCGGCTGGCGGGAGGTCCCATGAGCAGTACTTC. Translating gives CSVNSAGGRSHEQYF.

In its sample, this clonotype was seen many times. The rearrangement uses TRBV6-5 and TRBJ1-2; D unclear. Germline values: CDR1 MNHEY, CDR2 SVGAGI. The CDR3 consists of 15 residues. V gave up 0 bases and J gave up 2 bases, with 10 bases separating them. This chain's CDR3 is CASSYSDGRNYGYTF. The CDR3 bases are TGTGCCAGCAGTTACTCCGATGGTCGGAACTATGGCTACACCTTC.

This clonotype was detected ten times or more. The chain carries TRBV27 and TRBJ2-1; tentatively, D is TRBD1 (5 bases). The CDR3 extends over 13 amino acids. The V gene's germline CDR1 is MNHEY and CDR2 SMNVEV (reference sequence). Trimming removed 3 bases from V and 6 bases from J, with 9 bases in between. This CDR3 is CASSLVQVNEQFF. The CDR3 coding sequence is TGTGCCAGCAGTTTGGTACAGGTCAATGAGCAGTTCTTC.

This clonotype was observed a handful of times. One junction end does not reproduce the germline sequence, and a read error may be involved. This chain uses TRBV28 with TRBJ2-7, with D possibly matching TRBD1 (6 bases). Per germline, CDR1 MDHEN and CDR2 SYDVKM. CDR3 length equals 14 residues. The chain's CDR3 is CAGREQGSSYEQYF. The CDR3 coding sequence is TGTGCCGGCAGAGAACAGGGAAGCTCCTACGAGCAGTACTTC.

This clonotype has a handful of counts. CDR3 nucleotides: TGTGCCAGCAGCCCTGAGAGGGGGAGCTCCTACAATGAGCAGTTCTTC. It encodes CASSPERGSSYNEQFF. The chain combines TRBV7-9 with TRBJ2-1, with D possibly matching TRBD1 (6 bases). CDR1 is SEHNR, CDR2 FQNEAQ, per germline (reference sequence). Trimming left V 5 bases short and J 0 bases short, with 14 bases between. The length of the CDR3 is 16 residues. Supplemented by reference TRBV7-9 and TRBJ2-1, the full variable domain reads DTGVSQNPRHKITKRGQNVTFRCDPISEHNRLYWYRQTLGQGPEFLTYFQNEAQLEKSRLLSDRFSAERPKGSFSTLEIQRTEQGDSAMYLCASSPERGSSYNEQFFGPGTRLTVL.

A word on this clonotype: This may be a read error: a much more frequent sequence differs by one nucleotide. The chain links TRBV10-3 to TRBJ2-1; 9 bases match TRBD2. The better agreement between TRBJ2-7 and the DNA end casts doubt on the J call. This CDR3 is 17 amino acids long. Germline-derived CDR1 and CDR2 are ENHRY and SYGVKD. The CDR3 sequence: CAISNNGRASGDNEQYF. For the CDR3, the DNA is TGTGCCATCAGTAATAATGGAAGAGCTAGCGGGGATAATGAGCAGTACTTC.

The CDR3 here is CASSLSKGVPSYEQYF. In DNA form, the CDR3 reads TGTGCCAGCAGTTTATCGAAAGGGGTGCCCTCCTACGAGCAGTACTTC. J is TRBJ2-7 and V is TRBV27, with TRBD1 as a possible D gene (5 bases). Germline lookup yields CDR1 MNHEY and CDR2 SMNVEV (reference sequence). This CDR3 is built from 16 residues. V was cut by 0 bases and J by 0 bases, with 12 bases left in between.

This clonotype occurred once. The chain employs TRBV6-5 and TRBJ2-1, with D tentatively TRBD2 (5 bases). Germline assignment: CDR1 MNHEY and CDR2 SVGAGI. V dropped 6 bases and J dropped 6 bases, with 18 bases sitting between them. The CDR3 runs to 15 residues. CDR3 in DNA: TGTGCCAGCAGGCCCCCCCTGGGAGAAGCCAATGAGCAGTTCTTC. This codes for CASRPPLGEANEQFF.

This clonotype has only a few counts. The J gene is TRBJ2-5, the V gene TRBV7-2; D gene ambiguous. CDR1 is SGHTA, CDR2 FQGNSA, per germline. The ends were cut back, 5 bases at V and 4 bases at J, with 17 bases in the middle. CDR3 length: 15 amino acids. Here the CDR3 reads CASSEVPWRGETQYF. The CDR3 bases are TGTGCCAGCAGCGAAGTCCCTTGGCGCGGAGAGACCCAGTACTTC.

The V and J genes are TRBV14 and TRBJ2-1; D gene ambiguous. Germline CDR1 SGHDN, CDR2 FVKESK. V shed 5 bases and J shed 13 bases, with 27 bases lying between them. The length of the CDR3 is 16 residues. This CDR3 is CASSFDMDPRKETQFF. CDR3 bases: TGTGCCAGCAGCTTCGACATGGACCCTCGAAAAGAGACCCAGTTCTTC.

J is TRBJ1-5 and V is TRBV27, with D possibly TRBD1 on 5 matching bases. CDR1 MNHEY and CDR2 SMNVEV come from the germline V gene (reference sequence). V gave up 3 bases and J gave up 5 bases, with 11 bases separating them. The CDR3 is made up of 14 amino acids. Here the CDR3 reads CASSLWGTDQPQHF. DNA for the CDR3: TGTGCCAGCAGTTTGTGGGGGACCGATCAGCCCCAGCATTTT.

V usage is TRBV12-3 or TRBV12-4 and J usage is TRBJ1-6; D unclear. V shed 3 bases and J shed 14 bases, with 11 bases lying between them. The CDR3 contains 12 residues. In nucleotides, the CDR3 is TGTGCCAGCAGTTTCCCCACGGGAGCCCTCCACTTT. This codes for CASSFPTGALHF.